The rows below give T cell receptor beta chains drawn from one sample of a study of shared clonotypes between healthy human individuals. Sequencing was performed with immunoSEQ multiplex PCR; in TCRdb, only in-frame clones are kept and a portion is missing. The sample has around 1.6 million clones; 95% to 99% are singletons. Input material: naive CD4+ T cells sorted from blood. All receptors come from a man aged 30-40 years in good health. Each CDR3 is given without its conserved first and last residue. The D gene is left open where the match is weak. Size is omitted from some rows. Given values are once, few, many or a class for expanded clones.

J	D	size	V	CDR3
TRBJ2-7	TRBD2	NA	TRBV18	ASSPGGDGAYEQY
TRBJ2-1	NA	NA	TRBV19	ASGSGDPYNEQF
TRBJ2-1	NA	NA	TRBV2	ASSVQGYEQF
TRBJ1-2	NA	NA	TRBV28	ASSLSTGKT
TRBJ1-2	NA	NA	TRBV7-8	ASSLEDGIYGYT
TRBJ1-4	NA	NA	TRBV5-4	ASSLRGRGNEKLF
TRBJ1-1	TRBD1	NA	TRBV11-2	ASSLVPGTGYGMNTEAF
TRBJ2-7	NA	NA	TRBV14	ASSQDQGRVQY
TRBJ2-3	TRBD1	NA	TRBV6-5	ASGKYGTGTDTQY
TRBJ2-5	TRBD2	NA	TRBV4-1	ASSRLALTQETQY
TRBJ2-2	TRBD2	NA	TRBV11-1	ASSWELASAGELF
TRBJ2-7	TRBD1	NA	TRBV4-2	ARSHIRQGIYEQY
TRBJ1-2	NA	NA	TRBV15	ATSREGRYGYT
TRBJ2-2	NA	NA	TRBV14	ASSRFGELF
TRBJ2-1	NA	NA	TRBV5-1	ASSNKTGYNEQF
TRBJ1-1	TRBD1	NA	TRBV11-2	ASSIDRGAKEAF
TRBJ1-1	NA	NA	TRBV5-4	ASSFADRVNTEAF
TRBJ1-5	NA	NA	TRBV30	AWSVSGDQPQH
TRBJ2-3	NA	NA	TRBV7-2	ASSLGFRGSSTDTQY
TRBJ2-1	NA	NA	TRBV5-4	ASSIGLASSYNEQF
TRBJ2-7	TRBD2	NA	TRBV11-3	ASSRGLAGDYEQY
TRBJ2-7	NA	NA	TRBV5-1	ASSHDDSTYEQY
TRBJ1-2	NA	NA	TRBV14	ASSPTGYGYGYT
TRBJ2-5	NA	NA	TRBV5-8	ASSLGQGGSRAQY
TRBJ2-3	NA	NA	TRBV7-3	ASSWAPATDTQY
TRBJ2-3	NA	NA	TRBV2	ASLRLTSTDTQY
TRBJ1-5	NA	NA	TRBV9	ASSPTMNSNQPQH
TRBJ2-7	NA	NA	TRBV19	ASSIGSEYEQY
TRBJ2-2	TRBD2	NA	TRBV11-2	ASSLRTSLGRELF
TRBJ2-7	NA	NA	TRBV6-4	ASSDRERGYEQY
TRBJ2-7	NA	NA	TRBV6-1	ASSALAGGGEQY
TRBJ2-3	TRBD2	once	TRBV5-1	ASSLVGTSIMDTQY
TRBJ2-7	TRBD1	once	TRBV4-2	ASSQGDRGRDEQY